This passage covers 30 T cell receptor beta chains from one sample sequenced in a study of cytomegalovirus exposure and HLA in healthy donors. Primers for the PCR totalled 60 Vbeta and 13 Jbeta. Profiled with immunoSEQ multiplex PCR; TCRdb holds only in-frame clones, not every one. The data show approximately 100,000 clones, around three quarters seen once. The sequenced material came from PBMCs. The receptors here all came from a woman aged 18-29 years in good health and CMV-seropositive.

The count of this clone is one. The junction differs from germline at one of its ends, possibly a read error. The V gene is TRBV2, the J gene TRBJ1-1, with D maybe TRBD1 (6 bases). Germline V gene lookup returns CDR1 SNHLY and CDR2 FYNNEI. The CDR3 runs 13 residues. The DNA for the CDR3 is TGTGCCAGCAGTGAGTTTTTCGGGCTGGACAGAACCTTT. It encodes CASSEFFGLDRTF.

CDR3 protein: CASTDDSPQETQYF. Here the CDR3 DNA reads TGTGCCAGCACCGACGATAGCCCCCAAGAGACCCAGTACTTC. The chain employs TRBV2 and TRBJ2-5; D unclear. Trimming left V 7 bases short and J 1 base short, with 13 bases between. The CDR3 sequence is 14 residues long. The V gene's germline CDR1 is SNHLY and CDR2 FYNNEI.

This chain joins TRBV4-1 and TRBJ2-5; D is possibly TRBD2 (6 bases). The J call may not be correct, given that the DNA end is closer to TRBJ2-7. Germline V gene sequence: CDR1 MGHRA, CDR2 YSYEKL. CDR3 length equals 17 residues. CDR3 coding DNA: TGCGCCAGCAGCCAAGAGGGAGGCACACCTGGACCTTACGAGCAGTACTTC. Protein: CASSQEGGTPGPYEQYF.

The chain employs TRBV6-1 and TRBJ1-2; no clear D gene. With 1 base removed from V and 8 bases from J, the gap between germline ends came to 11 bases. CDR1 and CDR2 (germline): MNHNS, SASEGT. CDR3 length: 13 amino acids. This CDR3 is CASSEGRREGYTF. The CDR3, as DNA: TGTGCCAGCAGTGAAGGGCGACGGGAAGGCTACACCTTC.

V is TRBV30 and J is TRBJ2-2; D not certain. Germline V gene data show CDR1 as GTSNPN and CDR2 as SVGIG (reference sequence). The CDR3 totals 12 residues. Trimming stripped 4 bases from V and 0 bases from J, with 3 bases between. CDR3 coding DNA: TGTGCCTGGACCTCGAACACCGGGGAGCTGTTTTTT. Translation: CAWTSNTGELFF.

The chain is built from TRBV9 and TRBJ2-7; 9 bases align to TRBD1. The CDR3 runs to 14 residues. Germline V lookup: CDR1 SGDLS, CDR2 YYNGEE. V gave up 4 bases and J gave up 5 bases; unmatched junction bases: 7. For the CDR3, the DNA is TGTGCCAGCAGCCCCCGGGACAGGGTCAACGAGCAGTACTTC. This gives the protein CASSPRDRVNEQYF.

The rearrangement links TRBV5-1 to TRBJ1-6; D possibly corresponds to TRBD1 (5 bases). The CDR3 extends over 14 amino acids. Germline V gives CDR1 SGHRS, CDR2 YFSETQ. V was cut by 4 bases and J by 8 bases, with 13 bases left in between. The CDR3 region is CASSPGGVDSPLHF. The CDR3 DNA is TGCGCCAGCAGCCCCGGGGGGGTTGATTCACCCCTCCACTTT.

V and J are TRBV30 and TRBJ2-5; 13 positions agree with TRBD2. This CDR3 is 17 amino acids long. CDR1 is GTSNPN and CDR2 is SVGIG in the germline V gene (reference sequence). Germline trimming cut 1 base from V and 5 bases from J; bases unmatched to any gene: 10. The DNA for the CDR3 is TGTGCCTGGAGTGCTGGGACTAGCGGGATGGGTCGGGAGACCCAGTACTTC. Its protein is CAWSAGTSGMGRETQYF.

The CDR3 sequence: CAWTLNTEAFF. CDR3 DNA sequence: TGTGCCTGGACTCTGAACACTGAAGCTTTCTTT. This chain joins TRBV30 and TRBJ1-1; D call uncertain. Looked up from germline, CDR1 is GTSNPN and CDR2 is SVGIG (reference sequence). The CDR3 consists of 11 residues. The ends were cut back, 4 bases at V and 0 bases at J, with 3 bases in the middle.

The J gene is TRBJ1-1, the V gene TRBV7-8; possibly TRBD1 for D (6 bases). The CDR3 has 17 residues. V lost 4 bases and J 5 bases, leaving 23 bases between the germline ends. Germline CDR1 reads SGHVS; CDR2 reads FQNEAQ. The CDR3 protein is CASSSGTWGLLGTEAFF. The CDR3 coding sequence is TGTGCCAGCAGCTCGGGGACATGGGGCCTTTTGGGAACTGAAGCTTTCTTT.

The V call is TRBV2, the J call TRBJ1-1; a possible D gene is TRBD1 (6 bases). This CDR3 spans 13 amino acids. Germline-derived CDR1 and CDR2 are SNHLY and FYNNEI. With 4 bases removed from V and 6 bases from J, the gap between germline ends came to 12 bases. CDR3 protein: CASSVTGWSEAFF. The CDR3 DNA follows: TGTGCCAGCAGTGTCACAGGGTGGTCTGAAGCTTTCTTT.

J is TRBJ2-7 and V is TRBV28, with 12 bases that match TRBD2. This CDR3 has 15 amino acids. Germline V gives CDR1 MDHEN, CDR2 SYDVKM. V trimming: 5 bases; J trimming: 2 bases; junction bases outside the gene matches: 4. This CDR3 is CASSLGLAGTYEQYF. The CDR3 nucleotides are TGTGCCAGCAGTCTGGGACTAGCGGGTACCTACGAGCAGTACTTC.

The rearrangement uses TRBV29-1 and TRBJ1-1; D is possibly TRBD1 (5 bases). CDR3 size: 13 residues. CDR1 and CDR2 from the germline V gene are SQVTM and ANQGSEA. The CDR3 sequence is CSFYGAINTEAFF. The CDR3 nucleotides are TGCAGTTTTTATGGGGCGATTAACACTGAAGCTTTCTTT.

The chain is built from TRBV5-1 and TRBJ1-2, with 8 nucleotides matching TRBD1. CDR3 length: 14 residues. The ends lost 4 bases at V and 3 bases at J; junction bases unmatched: 5. Germline assignment: CDR1 SGHRS and CDR2 YFSETQ. For the CDR3, the DNA is TGCGCCAGCAGCGCTGGACAGGGCGACTATGGCTACACCTTC. Translating gives CASSAGQGDYGYTF.

V and J are TRBV7-9 and TRBJ1-1, with D perhaps matching TRBD1 (6 bases). This CDR3 spans 15 amino acids. V was shortened by 5 bases and J by 3 bases, with 16 bases between the two germline ends. Germline V CDR1 and CDR2: SEHNR, FQNEAQ (reference sequence). The CDR3 nucleotides read TGTGCCAGCAGCGTTAGAGGGGGGGCGTACACTGAAGCTTTCTTT. Encoded protein: CASSVRGGAYTEAFF.

As regards this clone: Other nucleotide sequences in the sample specify the same CDR3. The rearrangement uses TRBV19 and TRBJ2-7, with 8 bases lining up with TRBD1. Unmatched junction bases numbered 0, after V lost 1 base and J lost 1 base. The germline V gene has CDR1 LNHDA and CDR2 SQIVND (reference sequence). CDR3 size: 14 residues. The CDR3: CASSIGTGSYEQYF. The CDR3 region has the DNA TGTGCCAGTAGTATAGGGACAGGGTCCTACGAGCAGTACTTC.

V gene TRBV4-2 combines with J gene TRBJ2-1; D not certain. This CDR3 has 15 amino acids. CDR1 and CDR2 from the germline V gene are LGHNA and YNFKEQ. V lost 2 bases and J 9 bases, leaving 17 bases between the germline ends. The CDR3 sequence: CASSQKTAEFGEQFF. CDR3 nucleotides: TGTGCCAGCAGCCAAAAGACCGCGGAGTTCGGTGAGCAGTTCTTC.

The chain uses TRBV9 and TRBJ2-1; D not certain. Germline V CDR1 and CDR2: SGDLS, YYNGEE. Trimming took 1 base from V and 8 from J, leaving 10 bases between them. The CDR3 is made up of 13 amino acids. This CDR3 is CASSVSARHEQFF. The CDR3 bases are TGTGCCAGCAGCGTAAGCGCCCGCCATGAGCAGTTCTTC.

The V gene is TRBV10-3, the J gene TRBJ2-7; D is ambiguous. V was cut by 0 bases and J by 0 bases, with 3 bases left in between. From germline, CDR1 is ENHRY and CDR2 SYGVKD. The CDR3 spans 13 residues. The CDR3 protein is CAISESRSYEQYF. The DNA for the CDR3 is TGTGCCATCAGTGAGTCCCGCTCCTACGAGCAGTACTTC.

This clone was seen once. Written as DNA, the CDR3 is TGTGCCAGCAGCCCGGCTAGCGGGAATTCCTACGAGCAGTACTTC. This translates into CASSPASGNSYEQYF. V is TRBV28 and J is TRBJ2-7; 9 nucleotides align to TRBD2. Per the germline V gene, CDR1 is MDHEN and CDR2 is SYDVKM. The trim removed 6 bases at V and 1 base at J, leaving 7 bases unmatched. CDR3 length equals 15 residues.

The chain links TRBV5-1 to TRBJ1-3; perhaps TRBD1 as D (6 bases). V was pared by 0 bases and J by 4 bases, with 11 bases between. The germline V gene has CDR1 SGHRS and CDR2 YFSETQ. This CDR3 region has 15 residues. The CDR3 region is CASSLDQGHGNTIYF. The CDR3 nucleotides read TGCGCCAGCAGCTTGGATCAGGGGCACGGAAACACCATATATTTT.

In this sample, this clone turned up once. J is TRBJ2-7 and V is TRBV11-2, with a weak D call TRBD2 (5 bases). Germline V CDR1 and CDR2: SGHAT, FQNNGV. The V end lost 0 bases, the J end lost 0 bases, and 12 bases lay between the germline ends. The CDR3 is 16 residues long. The CDR3 DNA reads as TGTGCCAGCAGCTTAGATTGGTACGGAGGCTCCTACGAGCAGTACTTC. This sequence encodes CASSLDWYGGSYEQYF. Looking up the rest from reference TRBV11-2 and TRBJ2-7 gives the full variable domain: EAGVAQSPRYKIIEKRQSVAFWCNPISGHATLYWYQQILGQGPKLLIQFQNNGVVDDSQLPKDRFSAERLKGVDSTLKIQPAKLEDSAVYLCASSLDWYGGSYEQYFGPGTRLTVT.

The V call is TRBV15, the J call TRBJ2-1; 7 bases are a match to TRBD2. This CDR3 has 16 residues. In germline, CDR1 is LNHNV, CDR2 YYDKDF (reference sequence). V shed 3 bases and J 7 bases; nucleotides not matched to a gene: 12. For the CDR3, the DNA is TGTGCCACCAGCAGTATTAGCGGGCCGCGGAGAAATGAGCAGTTCTTC. Protein product: CATSSISGPRRNEQFF.

This chain links TRBV29-1 with TRBJ2-1, with D perhaps matching TRBD2 (6 bases). This CDR3 spans 15 amino acids. V was cut by 0 bases and J by 6 bases, with 15 bases left in between. CDR1 and CDR2 from the germline V gene are SQVTM and ANQGSEA. The DNA for the CDR3 is TGCAGCGTTGAAGATCTTCGTGGGAGGCTCAATGAGCAGTTCTTC. This sequence encodes CSVEDLRGRLNEQFF.

V gene TRBV15 combines with J gene TRBJ2-1, with D possibly TRBD2 on 6 matching bases. V was pared by 3 bases and J by 2 bases, with 17 bases between. This CDR3 has 17 amino acids. Per germline, CDR1 LNHNV and CDR2 YYDKDF (reference sequence). The CDR3 loop reads CATSSRTRGATYNEQFF. The CDR3 bases are TGTGCCACCAGCAGCAGGACGCGGGGTGCCACCTACAATGAGCAGTTCTTC.

The chain joins TRBV6-5 to TRBJ2-3; 11 bases are shared with TRBD1. V was pared by 6 bases and J by 4 bases, with 6 bases of the junction left unmatched. Per the germline V gene, CDR1 is MNHEY and CDR2 is SVGAGI. This CDR3 comprises 15 residues. The CDR3 DNA reads TGTGCCAGCAGACCCCCGGGACAGGGGGCAGATACGCAGTATTTT. This gives the protein CASRPPGQGADTQYF.

V gene TRBV10-2 combines with J gene TRBJ2-1; 7 bases agree with TRBD1. The CDR3 covers 17 residues. Losses at the gene ends were 8 bases for V and 2 bases for J; bases not matched to a gene: 15. Germline CDR1 WSHSY, CDR2 SAAADI. The CDR3 region is CASFDSPLTGTYNEQFF. The CDR3 DNA follows: TGCGCCAGCTTTGATTCGCCCTTGACAGGGACCTACAATGAGCAGTTCTTC.

The chain recombines TRBV19 with TRBJ1-3; D is ambiguous. Germline V gives CDR1 LNHDA, CDR2 SQIVND (reference sequence). V lost 10 bases to trimming and J lost 4 bases, with 11 bases between them. The CDR3 has 12 amino acids. In DNA form, the CDR3 reads TGTGCCACCTCTATCGTCGGAAACACCATATATTTT. It yields the protein CATSIVGNTIYF.

The chain uses TRBV15 and TRBJ2-7; 12 nucleotides align to TRBD2. This CDR3 comprises 17 residues. The germline V gene has CDR1 LNHNV and CDR2 YYDKDF (reference sequence). Trimming at V came to 0 bases and at J to 3 bases, leaving 6 bases not matched to a gene. The CDR3 DNA sequence: TGTGCCACCAGCAGAGAGGGGACTAGCGGGTCCTTCTACGAGCAGTACTTC. It specifies CATSREGTSGSFYEQYF.

The J gene is TRBJ2-4, the V gene TRBV25-1, with 9 positions matching TRBD1. Unmatched junction bases numbered 7, after V lost 5 bases and J lost 8 bases. Germline V CDR1 and CDR2: MGHDK, SYGVNS. This CDR3 is built from 14 residues. The CDR3 sequence is CASSKTGGDYIQYF. CDR3 nucleotide sequence: TGTGCCAGCAGTAAGACAGGGGGGGATTACATTCAGTACTTC.